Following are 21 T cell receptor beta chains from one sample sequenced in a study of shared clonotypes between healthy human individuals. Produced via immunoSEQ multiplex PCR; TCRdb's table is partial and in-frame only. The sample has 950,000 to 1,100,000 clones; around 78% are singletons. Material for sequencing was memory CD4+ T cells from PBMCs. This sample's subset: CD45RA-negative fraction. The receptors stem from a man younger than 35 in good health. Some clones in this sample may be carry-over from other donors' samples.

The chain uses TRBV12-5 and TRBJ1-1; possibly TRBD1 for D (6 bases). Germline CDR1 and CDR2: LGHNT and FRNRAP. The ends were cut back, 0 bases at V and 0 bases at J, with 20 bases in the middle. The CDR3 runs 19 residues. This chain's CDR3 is CASGLVQGRGFGMNTEAFF. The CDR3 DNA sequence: TGTGCTAGTGGTTTGGTCCAGGGGCGAGGATTCGGCATGAACACTGAAGCTTTCTTT.

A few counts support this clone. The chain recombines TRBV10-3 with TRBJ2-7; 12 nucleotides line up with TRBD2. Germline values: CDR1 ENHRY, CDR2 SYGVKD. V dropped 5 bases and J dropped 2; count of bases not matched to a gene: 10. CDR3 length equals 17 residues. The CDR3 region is CAISPLAGGPRTYEQYF. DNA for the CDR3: TGTGCCATCAGTCCCCTAGCGGGAGGGCCCCGGACCTACGAGCAGTACTTC.

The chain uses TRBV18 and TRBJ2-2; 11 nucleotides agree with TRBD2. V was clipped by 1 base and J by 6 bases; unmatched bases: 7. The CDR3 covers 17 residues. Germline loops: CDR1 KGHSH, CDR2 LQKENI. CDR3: CASSPQKTSGSSGELFF. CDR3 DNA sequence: TGTGCCAGCTCACCACAGAAAACTAGCGGGAGTTCCGGGGAGCTGTTTTTT.

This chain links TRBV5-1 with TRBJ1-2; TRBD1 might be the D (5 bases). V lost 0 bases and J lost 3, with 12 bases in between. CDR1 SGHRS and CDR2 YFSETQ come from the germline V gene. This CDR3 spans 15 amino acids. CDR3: CASSLVDPGDYGYTF. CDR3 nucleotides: TGCGCCAGCAGCTTGGTAGATCCGGGGGACTATGGCTACACCTTC.

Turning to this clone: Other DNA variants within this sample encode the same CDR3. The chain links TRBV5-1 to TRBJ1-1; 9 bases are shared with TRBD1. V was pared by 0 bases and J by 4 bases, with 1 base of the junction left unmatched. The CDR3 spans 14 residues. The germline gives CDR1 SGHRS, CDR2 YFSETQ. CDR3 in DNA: TGCGCCAGCAGCTTGGCGACAGGGGGCACTGAAGCTTTCTTT. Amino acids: CASSLATGGTEAFF.

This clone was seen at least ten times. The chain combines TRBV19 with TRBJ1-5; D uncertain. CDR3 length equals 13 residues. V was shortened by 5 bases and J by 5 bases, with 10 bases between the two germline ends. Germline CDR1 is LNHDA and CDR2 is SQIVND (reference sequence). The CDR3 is CASSVAAHQPQHF. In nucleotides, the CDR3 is TGTGCCAGTAGTGTCGCCGCTCATCAGCCCCAGCATTTT.

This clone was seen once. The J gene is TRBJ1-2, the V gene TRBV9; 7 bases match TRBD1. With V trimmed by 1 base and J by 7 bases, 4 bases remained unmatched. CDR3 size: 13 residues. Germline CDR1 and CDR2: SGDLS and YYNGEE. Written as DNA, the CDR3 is TGTGCCAGCAGCGTACAGGACAGGCCTGGCTACACCTTC. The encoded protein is CASSVQDRPGYTF.

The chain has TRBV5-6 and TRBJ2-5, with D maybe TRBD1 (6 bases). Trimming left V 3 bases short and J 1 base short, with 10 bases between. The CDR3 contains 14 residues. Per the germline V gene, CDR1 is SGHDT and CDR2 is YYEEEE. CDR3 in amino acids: CASSSDRIQETQYF. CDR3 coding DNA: TGTGCCAGCAGCTCCGACAGGATCCAAGAGACCCAGTACTTC.

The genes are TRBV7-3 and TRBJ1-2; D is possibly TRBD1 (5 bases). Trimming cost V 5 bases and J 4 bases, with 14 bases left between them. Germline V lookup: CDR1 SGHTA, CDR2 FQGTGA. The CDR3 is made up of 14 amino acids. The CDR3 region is CASSPATGTYGYTF. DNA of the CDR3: TGTGCCAGCAGCCCCGCCACAGGTACCTATGGCTACACCTTC.

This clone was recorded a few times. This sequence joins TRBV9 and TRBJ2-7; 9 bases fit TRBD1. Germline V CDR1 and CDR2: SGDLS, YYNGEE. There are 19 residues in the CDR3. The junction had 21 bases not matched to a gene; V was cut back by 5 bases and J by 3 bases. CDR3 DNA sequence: TGTGCCAGCAGTCGCCCTGGACAGGGGAAGGCGGGAACCTTCTACGAGCAGTACTTC. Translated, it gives CASSRPGQGKAGTFYEQYF.

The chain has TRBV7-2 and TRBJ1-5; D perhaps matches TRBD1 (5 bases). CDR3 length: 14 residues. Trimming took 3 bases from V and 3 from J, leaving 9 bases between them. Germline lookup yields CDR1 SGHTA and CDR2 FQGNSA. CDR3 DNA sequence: TGTGCCAGCAGCTTGGGACCCGTCAATCAGCCCCAGCATTTT. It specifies CASSLGPVNQPQHF.

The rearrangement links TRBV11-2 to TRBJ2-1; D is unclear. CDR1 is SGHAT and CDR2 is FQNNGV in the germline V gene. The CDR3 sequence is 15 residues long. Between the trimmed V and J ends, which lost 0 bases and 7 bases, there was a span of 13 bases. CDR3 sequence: CASSLDIQLGNEQFF. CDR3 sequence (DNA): TGTGCCAGCAGCTTAGATATACAGCTGGGGAATGAGCAGTTCTTC.

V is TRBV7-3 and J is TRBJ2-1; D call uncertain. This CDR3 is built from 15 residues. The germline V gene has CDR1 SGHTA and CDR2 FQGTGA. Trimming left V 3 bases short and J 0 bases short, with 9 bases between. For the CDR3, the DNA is TGTGCCAGCAGCTTCGGGTTCAGCTCCTACAATGAGCAGTTCTTC. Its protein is CASSFGFSSYNEQFF. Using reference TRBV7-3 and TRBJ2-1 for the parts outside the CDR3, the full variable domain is GAGVSQTPSNKVTEKGKYVELRCDPISGHTALYWYRQSLGQGPEFLIYFQGTGAADDSGLPNDRFFAVRPEGSVSTLKIQRTERGDSAVYLCASSFGFSSYNEQFFGPGTRLTVL.

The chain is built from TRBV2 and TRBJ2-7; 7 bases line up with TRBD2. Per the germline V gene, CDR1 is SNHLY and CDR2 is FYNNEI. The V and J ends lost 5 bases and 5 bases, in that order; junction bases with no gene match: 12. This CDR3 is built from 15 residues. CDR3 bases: TGTGCCAGCAGTCCCGAGGGGCGGGGGATGAACGAGCAGTACTTC. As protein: CASSPEGRGMNEQYF.

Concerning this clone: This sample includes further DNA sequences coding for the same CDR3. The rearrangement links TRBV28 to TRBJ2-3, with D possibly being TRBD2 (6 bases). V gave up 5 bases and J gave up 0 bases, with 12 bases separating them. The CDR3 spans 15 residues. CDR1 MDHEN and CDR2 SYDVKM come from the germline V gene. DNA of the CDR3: TGTGCCAGCAGTCTCGGCGGGACTAGCACAGATACGCAGTATTTT. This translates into CASSLGGTSTDTQYF.

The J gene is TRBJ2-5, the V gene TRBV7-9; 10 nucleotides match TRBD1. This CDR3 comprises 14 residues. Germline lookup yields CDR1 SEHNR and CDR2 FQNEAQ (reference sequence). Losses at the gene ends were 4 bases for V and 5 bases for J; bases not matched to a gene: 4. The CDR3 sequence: CASSSTGGFETQYF. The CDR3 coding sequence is TGTGCCAGCAGCTCGACAGGGGGCTTCGAGACCCAGTACTTC.

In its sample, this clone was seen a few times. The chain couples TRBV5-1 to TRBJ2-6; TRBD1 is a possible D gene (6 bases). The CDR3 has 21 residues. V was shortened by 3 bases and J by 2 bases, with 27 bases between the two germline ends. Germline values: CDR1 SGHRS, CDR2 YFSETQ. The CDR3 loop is CASSYNRARISLLAGANVLTF. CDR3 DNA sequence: TGCGCCAGCAGCTATAACAGGGCTCGCATTTCCCTTTTGGCTGGGGCCAACGTCCTGACTTTC.

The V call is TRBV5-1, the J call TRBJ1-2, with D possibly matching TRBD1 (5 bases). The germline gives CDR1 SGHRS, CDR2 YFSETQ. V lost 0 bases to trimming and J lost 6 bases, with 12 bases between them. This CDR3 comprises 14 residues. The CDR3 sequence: CASSLGRQTDGYTF. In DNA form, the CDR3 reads TGCGCCAGCAGCTTGGGGCGACAGACGGATGGCTACACCTTC.

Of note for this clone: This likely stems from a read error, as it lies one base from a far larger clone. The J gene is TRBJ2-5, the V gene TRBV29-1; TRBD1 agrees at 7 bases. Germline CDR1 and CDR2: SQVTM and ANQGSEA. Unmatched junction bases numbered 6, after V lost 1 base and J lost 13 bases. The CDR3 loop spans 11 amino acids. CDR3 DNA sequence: TGCAGCGTTGAAGGCTGGGACAGCCGGTACTTC. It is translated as CSVEGWDSRYF.

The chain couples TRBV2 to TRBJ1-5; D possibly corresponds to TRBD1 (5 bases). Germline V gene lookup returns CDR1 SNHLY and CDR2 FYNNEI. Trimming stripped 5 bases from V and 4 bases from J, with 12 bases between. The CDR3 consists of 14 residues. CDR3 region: CASSWDGKNQPQHF. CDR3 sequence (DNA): TGTGCCAGCAGTTGGGACGGTAAAAATCAGCCCCAGCATTTT.

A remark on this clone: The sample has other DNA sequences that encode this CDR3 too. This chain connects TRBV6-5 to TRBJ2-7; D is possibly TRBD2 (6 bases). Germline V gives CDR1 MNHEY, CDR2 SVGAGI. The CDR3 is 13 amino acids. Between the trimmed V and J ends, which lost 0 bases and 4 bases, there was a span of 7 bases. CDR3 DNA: TGTGCCAGCAGTTACTCGGAGGGTTACGAGCAGTACTTC. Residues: CASSYSEGYEQYF.